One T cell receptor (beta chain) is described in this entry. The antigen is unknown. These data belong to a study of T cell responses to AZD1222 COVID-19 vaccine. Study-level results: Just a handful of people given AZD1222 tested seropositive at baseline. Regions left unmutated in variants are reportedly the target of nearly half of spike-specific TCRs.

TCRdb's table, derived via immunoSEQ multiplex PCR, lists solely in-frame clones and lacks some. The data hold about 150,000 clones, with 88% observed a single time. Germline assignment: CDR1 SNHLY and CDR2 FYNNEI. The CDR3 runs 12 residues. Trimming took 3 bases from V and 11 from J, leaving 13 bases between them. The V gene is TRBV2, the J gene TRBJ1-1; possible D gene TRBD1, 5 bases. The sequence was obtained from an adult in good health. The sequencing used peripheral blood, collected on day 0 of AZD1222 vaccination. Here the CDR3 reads CASSDRGKTAFF. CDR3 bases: TGTGCCAGCAGTGATCGGGGGAAAACGGCTTTCTTT. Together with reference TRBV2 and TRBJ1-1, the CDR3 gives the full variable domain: EPEVTQTPSHQVTQMGQEVILRCVPISNHLYFYWYRQILGQKVEFLVSFYNNEISEKSEIFDDQFSVERPDGSNFTLKIRSTKLEDSAMYFCASSDRGKTAFFGQGTRLTVV.